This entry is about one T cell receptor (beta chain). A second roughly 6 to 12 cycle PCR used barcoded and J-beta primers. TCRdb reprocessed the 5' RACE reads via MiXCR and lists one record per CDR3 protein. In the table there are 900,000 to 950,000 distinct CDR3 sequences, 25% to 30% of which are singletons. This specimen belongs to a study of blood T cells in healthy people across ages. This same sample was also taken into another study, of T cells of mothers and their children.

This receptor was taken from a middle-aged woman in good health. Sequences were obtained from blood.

The CDR3 DNA is TGTGCCAGCAGTGAAAGGTTTCAACCCCTCCACTTT. Its protein is CASSERFQPLHF. The chain links TRBV25-1 to TRBJ1-6; D call uncertain. CDR1 is MGHDK and CDR2 is SYGVNS in the germline V gene. The V end lost 2 bases, the J end lost 12 bases, and 8 bases lay between the germline ends. The CDR3 extends over 12 amino acids.